A single sample is the source of the 9 T cell receptor beta chains below, sequenced in a study of PD-1 blockade in classical Hodgkin lymphoma. The assay was immunoSEQ multiplex PCR, and TCRdb's table has in-frame clones only and misses some. The repertoire holds around 57,000 clones, with roughly nine tenths as singletons. As to time point: cycle 4 day 1 (C4D1), after 6 weeks of nivolumab. Every patient relapsed after autologous stem cell transplantation, and brentuximab vedotin exposure varied. The sample consisted of peripheral blood mononuclear cells (PBMCs), taken before the fourth cycle of nivolumab. The origin of the receptors is a human donor with classical Hodgkin lymphoma.

The V call is TRBV18, the J call TRBJ1-2, with 9 bases that match TRBD1. Losses at the gene ends were 3 bases for V and 4 bases for J; bases not matched to a gene: 6. This CDR3 has 15 amino acids. CDR1 KGHSH and CDR2 LQKENI come from the germline V gene. As DNA, the CDR3 is TGTGCCAGCTCACCCAGACAGGGGGAAAGCTATGGCTACACCTTC. Translating gives CASSPRQGESYGYTF. The whole variable domain, filled in from reference TRBV18 and TRBJ1-2, reads NAGVMQNPRHLVRRRGQEARLRCSPMKGHSHVYWYRQLPEEGLKFMVYLQKENIIDESGMPKERFSAEFPKEGPSILRIQQVVRGDSAAYFCASSPRQGESYGYTFGSGTRLTVV.

The chain couples TRBV5-1 to TRBJ1-1; D remains unclear. This CDR3 is built from 15 residues. Germline lookup yields CDR1 SGHRS and CDR2 YFSETQ. Trimming removed 0 bases at V and 1 base at J, with 10 bases between. The CDR3 is CASSLDFRANTEAFF. For the CDR3, the DNA is TGCGCCAGCAGCTTGGACTTTAGGGCGAACACTGAAGCTTTCTTT. The whole variable domain, filled in from reference TRBV5-1 and TRBJ1-1, reads KAGVTQTPRYLIKTRGQQVTLSCSPISGHRSVSWYQQTPGQGLQFLFEYFSETQRNKGNFPGRFSGRQFSNSRSEMNVSTLELGDSALYLCASSLDFRANTEAFFGQGTRLTVV.

This clone has more than one count but fewer than ten. This chain connects TRBV7-9 to TRBJ1-1; TRBD1 is a possible D gene (5 bases). This CDR3 has 13 amino acids. Between the trimmed V and J ends, which lost 5 bases and 4 bases, there was a span of 11 bases. Germline CDR1 is SEHNR and CDR2 is FQNEAQ (reference sequence). CDR3 residues: CASSRDSSTEAFF. CDR3 coding DNA: TGTGCCAGCAGCCGAGACAGTTCCACTGAAGCTTTCTTT.

The chain joins TRBV11-3 to TRBJ2-1; D possibly corresponds to TRBD1 (6 bases). From germline, CDR1 is SGHNT and CDR2 YENEEA. The V and J ends lost 6 bases and 0 bases respectively, with 12 bases between them. This CDR3 contains 15 residues. The CDR3 is CASSVQGRSYNEQFF. The CDR3, as DNA: TGTGCCAGCAGTGTACAGGGACGCTCCTACAATGAGCAGTTCTTC.

V usage is TRBV11-3 and J usage is TRBJ1-1; 11 nucleotides line up with TRBD1. Germline V gives CDR1 SGHNT, CDR2 YENEEA. Trimming took 5 bases from V and 4 from J; bases not matched to a gene: 3. This CDR3 spans 14 amino acids. In DNA, the CDR3 is TGTGCCAGCAGCCCCGGGACAGGGGGCACTGAAGCTTTCTTT. Protein product: CASSPGTGGTEAFF. Supplemented by reference TRBV11-3 and TRBJ1-1, the full variable domain reads EAGVVQSPRYKIIEKKQPVAFWCNPISGHNTLYWYLQNLGQGPELLIRYENEEAVDDSQLPKDRFSAERLKGVDSTLKIQPAELGDSAVYLCASSPGTGGTEAFFGQGTRLTVV.

The table lists this clone with a count of one. The rearrangement links TRBV28 to TRBJ1-2; TRBD1 is a possible D gene (5 bases). V was shortened by 3 bases and J by 0 bases, with 11 bases between the two germline ends. CDR1 is MDHEN, CDR2 SYDVKM, per germline. This CDR3 is built from 15 residues. The CDR3 DNA is TGTGCCAGCAGTTTGGGGGTAATAGCTAACTATGGCTACACCTTC. Translating gives CASSLGVIANYGYTF.

The V gene is TRBV19, the J gene TRBJ1-2; TRBD1 might be the D (5 bases). Looked up from germline, CDR1 is LNHDA and CDR2 is SQIVND (reference sequence). This CDR3 contains 14 residues. With 7 bases removed from V and 7 bases from J, the gap between germline ends came to 19 bases. CDR3 amino acids: CASTSLDRGIGYTF. Written as DNA, the CDR3 is TGTGCCAGTACCTCGCTGGATCGGGGGATTGGCTACACCTTC.

CDR3 in DNA: TGCGCCAGCAGCTTGGACCAGGGAGGGTTTGGGGAGCTGTTTTTT. This sequence encodes CASSLDQGGFGELFF. The chain links TRBV5-1 to TRBJ2-2; 7 nucleotides agree with TRBD2. Trimming at V came to 0 bases and at J to 8 bases, leaving 7 bases not matched to a gene. This CDR3 has 15 residues. From germline, CDR1 is SGHRS and CDR2 YFSETQ.

The chain carries TRBV11-2 and TRBJ2-7, with TRBD1 identical over 10 bases. Trimming removed 3 bases from V and 4 bases from J; junction bases left unmatched: 3. CDR1 SGHAT and CDR2 FQNNGV come from the germline V gene. CDR3 size: 14 residues. CDR3 sequence reads: CASSFWDRGYEQYF. The DNA for the CDR3 is TGTGCCAGCAGCTTTTGGGACAGGGGATACGAGCAGTACTTC. Full variable domain (remainder filled in from reference TRBV11-2 and TRBJ2-7): EAGVAQSPRYKIIEKRQSVAFWCNPISGHATLYWYQQILGQGPKLLIQFQNNGVVDDSQLPKDRFSAERLKGVDSTLKIQPAKLEDSAVYLCASSFWDRGYEQYFGPGTRLTVT.